A selection of T cell receptor beta chains follows, all from one sample in a study of T-cell memory formation after mild COVID-19. Using its own MiXCR run on the 5' RACE reads, TCRdb lists one record per CDR3 protein. Of around 510,000 distinct CDR3 sequences listed, about a fifth are singletons. Sequenced material: PBMCs or a T cell subset sorted from them (not recorded which). Source of these receptors: an adult woman who had mild COVID-19 (a few samples of this study predate the infection). Cell type and time point are not known. CDR3s include the opening cysteine and the closing phenylalanine or tryptophan. D genes are given only for firm matches. Clone size is stated in some rows and not others, as once, few, many or a class when expanded.

d_call: NA
v_call: TRBV12-3/TRBV12-4
j_call: TRBJ1-3
clone_size: few
cdr3_length: 15
cdr3_nt: TGTGCCAGCAGTTTCTATTCGGGGTCTGGAAACACCATATATTTT
cdr3_aa: CASSFYSGSGNTIYF

d_call: TRBD1
v_call: TRBV18
j_call: TRBJ1-5
clone_size: once
cdr3_length: 13
cdr3_nt: TGTGCCAGCTCACTCGGGACAGACAGGCCCCAGCATTTT
cdr3_aa: CASSLGTDRPQHF

d_call: TRBD2
v_call: TRBV20-1
j_call: TRBJ2-1
clone_size: NA
cdr3_length: 15
cdr3_nt: TGCAGTGCCGGGACTAGCGGGAGACCCCACAATGAGCAGTTCTTC
cdr3_aa: CSAGTSGRPHNEQFF

d_call: NA
v_call: TRBV7-8
j_call: TRBJ2-5
clone_size: NA
cdr3_length: 14
cdr3_nt: TGTGCCAGCAGCTTAAGGTCCTTCGGGGAGACCCAGTACTTC
cdr3_aa: CASSLRSFGETQYF

d_call: NA
v_call: TRBV12-3/TRBV12-4
j_call: TRBJ2-7
clone_size: NA
cdr3_length: 14
cdr3_nt: TGTGCCAGCAGTACTCCGTCGAACCCCTACGAGCAGTACTTC
cdr3_aa: CASSTPSNPYEQYF

d_call: NA
v_call: TRBV5-1
j_call: TRBJ2-3
clone_size: few
cdr3_length: 16
cdr3_nt: TGCGCCAGCACCCAAACCTCGGCCCACTTCACAGATACGCAGTATTTT
cdr3_aa: CASTQTSAHFTDTQYF

d_call: TRBD2
v_call: TRBV6-2/TRBV6-3
j_call: TRBJ2-3
clone_size: NA
cdr3_length: 16
cdr3_nt: TGTGCCAGCAGTTACTCATCAGCGGGATCCGCAGATACGCAGTATTTT
cdr3_aa: CASSYSSAGSADTQYF

d_call: TRBD2
v_call: TRBV20-1
j_call: TRBJ2-1
clone_size: few
cdr3_length: 14
cdr3_nt: TGCAGTGCTTGGACTAGCGGGAGGAACAATGAGCAGTTCTTC
cdr3_aa: CSAWTSGRNNEQFF

d_call: NA
v_call: TRBV4-3
j_call: TRBJ2-4
clone_size: few
cdr3_length: 15
cdr3_nt: TGCGCCAGCAGCCAAGCTCTCGTAGCCAAAAACATTCAGTACTTC
cdr3_aa: CASSQALVAKNIQYF

d_call: NA
v_call: TRBV5-5
j_call: TRBJ2-5
clone_size: NA
cdr3_length: 14
cdr3_nt: TGTGCCAGCAGCCTAAGTCCGAGAGGGGAGACCCAGTACTTC
cdr3_aa: CASSLSPRGETQYF

d_call: NA
v_call: TRBV19
j_call: TRBJ1-2
clone_size: NA
cdr3_length: 13
cdr3_nt: TGTGCCAGTAGGTCGCAGACGTTCTCTGGCTACACCTTC
cdr3_aa: CASRSQTFSGYTF

d_call: TRBD1
v_call: TRBV12-3/TRBV12-4
j_call: TRBJ2-1
clone_size: NA
cdr3_length: 15
cdr3_nt: TGTGCCAGCAGCCCAGGGGGCAGTGGGCACAATGAGCAGTTCTTC
cdr3_aa: CASSPGGSGHNEQFF

d_call: TRBD1
v_call: TRBV5-5
j_call: TRBJ2-2
clone_size: few
cdr3_length: 16
cdr3_nt: TGTGCCAGCAGCTCTTCCACAGGACAGGCACCCGGGGAGCTGTTTTTT
cdr3_aa: CASSSSTGQAPGELFF

d_call: NA
v_call: TRBV7-9
j_call: TRBJ2-5
clone_size: few
cdr3_length: 14
cdr3_nt: TGTGCCAGCAGCTTATTGGGGCCTCAAGAGACCCAGTACTTC
cdr3_aa: CASSLLGPQETQYF

d_call: NA
v_call: TRBV24-1
j_call: TRBJ1-2
clone_size: once
cdr3_length: 13
cdr3_nt: TGTGCCACCAGTGATTATGGGGGTGGTGGCTACACCTTC
cdr3_aa: CATSDYGGGGYTF

d_call: TRBD2
v_call: TRBV7-2
j_call: TRBJ2-5
clone_size: NA
cdr3_length: 17
cdr3_nt: TGTGCCAGCACCCTTTCCGATCGCGGGGGTTGGGGAGAGACCCAGTACTTC
cdr3_aa: CASTLSDRGGWGETQYF

d_call: NA
v_call: TRBV5-5
j_call: TRBJ2-1
clone_size: NA
cdr3_length: 12
cdr3_nt: TGTGCCAGCATCTCGCGGGTGAATGAGCAGTTCTTC
cdr3_aa: CASISRVNEQFF

d_call: NA
v_call: TRBV4-1
j_call: TRBJ2-3
clone_size: few
cdr3_length: 13
cdr3_nt: TGCGCCAGCAGCCAAACGATCACAGATACGCAGTATTTT
cdr3_aa: CASSQTITDTQYF

d_call: NA
v_call: TRBV10-3
j_call: TRBJ1-5
clone_size: few
cdr3_length: 16
cdr3_nt: TGTGCCATCAGTGAGGCGGGGCTTACTAGGAATCAGCCCCAGCATTTT
cdr3_aa: CAISEAGLTRNQPQHF

d_call: NA
v_call: TRBV4-2
j_call: TRBJ1-2
clone_size: NA
cdr3_length: 15
cdr3_nt: TGTGCCAGCAGCCAGTTCCCGGGACCCGGGAGGGGCTACACCTTC
cdr3_aa: CASSQFPGPGRGYTF

d_call: TRBD2
v_call: TRBV25-1
j_call: TRBJ2-1
clone_size: few
cdr3_length: 16
cdr3_nt: TGTGCCAGCAGTGTCTCTAGCGGGAGGGTGTCCAATGAGCAGTTCTTC
cdr3_aa: CASSVSSGRVSNEQFF

d_call: TRBD2
v_call: TRBV6-1
j_call: TRBJ2-7
clone_size: few
cdr3_length: 18
cdr3_nt: TGTGCCAGCAGCTTTCCGATCAGCGGGGGGGCCGGGGTATCCGAGCAGTACTTC
cdr3_aa: CASSFPISGGAGVSEQYF

d_call: TRBD2
v_call: TRBV20-1
j_call: TRBJ2-5
clone_size: few
cdr3_length: 15
cdr3_nt: TGCAGTGCTAGAGAGGGTAGCGGGACCCAAGAGACCCAGTACTTC
cdr3_aa: CSAREGSGTQETQYF

d_call: NA
v_call: TRBV25-1
j_call: TRBJ2-7
clone_size: few
cdr3_length: 15
cdr3_nt: TGTGCCAGCAGCTCCCGGGGCCTCCACTCCTACGAGCAGTACTTC
cdr3_aa: CASSSRGLHSYEQYF

d_call: NA
v_call: TRBV6-5
j_call: TRBJ2-2
clone_size: few
cdr3_length: 13
cdr3_nt: TGTGCCAGCATAAGGGTTAACACCGGGGAGCTGTTTTTT
cdr3_aa: CASIRVNTGELFF

d_call: TRBD2
v_call: TRBV13
j_call: TRBJ2-1
clone_size: NA
cdr3_length: 18
cdr3_nt: TGTGCCAGCAGCTATAATACTCTAGCGGGGAGCTCCTACAATGAGCAGTTCTTC
cdr3_aa: CASSYNTLAGSSYNEQFF

d_call: NA
v_call: TRBV5-1
j_call: TRBJ2-5
clone_size: many
cdr3_length: 17
cdr3_nt: TGCGCCAGCAGCTTGGGAGGTCCGGGATGGCGACAAGAGACCCAGTACTTC
cdr3_aa: CASSLGGPGWRQETQYF

d_call: NA
v_call: TRBV12-3/TRBV12-4
j_call: TRBJ2-2
clone_size: NA
cdr3_length: 13
cdr3_nt: TGTGCCAGCAGTGTCGGGGTCACCGGGGAGCTGTTTTTT
cdr3_aa: CASSVGVTGELFF

d_call: TRBD2
v_call: TRBV9
j_call: TRBJ2-3
clone_size: NA
cdr3_length: 17
cdr3_nt: TGTGCCAGCAGCGTACACGGGACTAGCGGGGGCACAGATACGCAGTATTTT
cdr3_aa: CASSVHGTSGGTDTQYF

d_call: NA
v_call: TRBV30
j_call: TRBJ2-7
clone_size: few
cdr3_length: 12
cdr3_nt: TGTGCCTGGAGTCCGGGCCTCTACGAGCAGTACTTC
cdr3_aa: CAWSPGLYEQYF

d_call: NA
v_call: TRBV5-1
j_call: TRBJ2-7
clone_size: many
cdr3_length: 14
cdr3_nt: TGCGCCAGCAGCTTGGTAGCAGGGTCAAGCGAGCAGTACTTC
cdr3_aa: CASSLVAGSSEQYF

d_call: NA
v_call: TRBV20-1
j_call: TRBJ1-5
clone_size: NA
cdr3_length: 18
cdr3_nt: TGCAGTGCTAGAGACACCCCCAGCGCAGCGACGGACAATCAGCCCCAGCATTTT
cdr3_aa: CSARDTPSAATDNQPQHF

d_call: NA
v_call: TRBV29-1
j_call: TRBJ2-6
clone_size: many
cdr3_length: 16
cdr3_nt: TGCAGCGTTGCCCGGGACACCGACTCTGGGGCCAACGTCCTGACTTTC
cdr3_aa: CSVARDTDSGANVLTF

d_call: NA
v_call: TRBV30
j_call: TRBJ1-6
clone_size: NA
cdr3_length: 12
cdr3_nt: TGTGCCTGGCAATCGACTTATTCACCCCTCCACTTT
cdr3_aa: CAWQSTYSPLHF

d_call: TRBD1
v_call: TRBV18
j_call: TRBJ1-1
clone_size: few
cdr3_length: 14
cdr3_nt: TGTGCCAGCTCACCGGGGACAGGGCCCAGTATTGCTTTCTTT
cdr3_aa: CASSPGTGPSIAFF

d_call: TRBD1
v_call: TRBV24-1
j_call: TRBJ1-5
clone_size: NA
cdr3_length: 15
cdr3_nt: TGTGCCACCAGTGATTGGACAGGGCGGGATCAGCCCCAGCATTTT
cdr3_aa: CATSDWTGRDQPQHF

d_call: TRBD2
v_call: TRBV6-5
j_call: TRBJ2-1
clone_size: NA
cdr3_length: 15
cdr3_nt: TGTGCCACCTCCCGTGGGGCGGGGGGGCTAAATGAGCAGTTCTTC
cdr3_aa: CATSRGAGGLNEQFF

d_call: TRBD2
v_call: TRBV3-1
j_call: TRBJ2-4
clone_size: few
cdr3_length: 14
cdr3_nt: TGTGCCAGCAGCGGTAGCGGGAGTGAGGACATTCAGTACTTC
cdr3_aa: CASSGSGSEDIQYF

d_call: NA
v_call: TRBV6-6
j_call: TRBJ2-1
clone_size: few
cdr3_length: 13
cdr3_nt: TGTGCCAGCAGTTACTCGGCCGAGGATGAGCAGTTCTTC
cdr3_aa: CASSYSAEDEQFF

d_call: NA
v_call: TRBV12-3/TRBV12-4
j_call: TRBJ2-1
clone_size: few
cdr3_length: 15
cdr3_nt: TGTGCCAGCAGTCGTCAGGTTGTCTCCTACAATGAGCAGTTCTTC
cdr3_aa: CASSRQVVSYNEQFF

d_call: NA
v_call: TRBV7-2
j_call: TRBJ2-5
clone_size: many
cdr3_length: 16
cdr3_nt: TGTGCCAGCAGCTTAAGTTTTAGGGGTTCCCAAGAGACCCAGTACTTC
cdr3_aa: CASSLSFRGSQETQYF

d_call: NA
v_call: TRBV7-9
j_call: TRBJ2-7
clone_size: NA
cdr3_length: 14
cdr3_nt: TGTGCCAGCAGCTTATCAACAGGCGCCTACGAGCAGTACTTC
cdr3_aa: CASSLSTGAYEQYF

d_call: NA
v_call: TRBV24-1
j_call: TRBJ1-5
clone_size: NA
cdr3_length: 16
cdr3_nt: TGTGCCACCAGTGAAGGTTCCTGGGACACGGGGGGGACCCAGCATTTT
cdr3_aa: CATSEGSWDTGGTQHF